These 32 T cell receptor beta chains originate from one sample sequenced in a study of blood T cell repertoires in COVID-19. The assay was immunoSEQ multiplex PCR, and TCRdb's table has in-frame clones only and misses some. The data contain under 300,000 clones, around 89% of them singletons. The sample taken for sequencing was PBMCs or T cells enriched from blood (not recorded which). The receptors derive from a woman in her forties with acute COVID-19.

The CDR3 region has the DNA TGCGCCAGCAGAAGTGTACCAGCTAGCGGGAGCCATGAGCAGTTCTTC. As protein: CASRSVPASGSHEQFF. V is TRBV5-1 and J is TRBJ2-1, with 10 bases identical to TRBD2. Germline trimming cut 5 bases from V and 8 bases from J; bases unmatched to any gene: 13. The germline V gene has CDR1 SGHRS and CDR2 YFSETQ. The CDR3 spans 16 residues.

This chain joins TRBV7-9 and TRBJ2-2; D gene unclear. Germline CDR1 reads SEHNR; CDR2 reads FQNEAQ (reference sequence). Trimming stripped 5 bases from V and 3 bases from J, with 10 bases between. The CDR3 is made up of 14 amino acids. CDR3 DNA: TGTGCCAGCAGCCCGTCAATAGACACCGGGGAGCTGTTTTTT. Its protein product is CASSPSIDTGELFF.

V usage is TRBV5-4 and J usage is TRBJ2-1, with 7 bases lining up with TRBD2. Germline assignment: CDR1 SGHNT and CDR2 YYREEE (reference sequence). The CDR3 has 15 residues. Trimming took 5 bases from V and 7 from J; bases not matched to a gene: 12. The CDR3 nucleotides read TGTGCCAGCAGGTCGGGACTACCTTCTGGGAATGAGCAGTTCTTC. It translates to CASRSGLPSGNEQFF.

A few counts support this clone. The chain recombines TRBV7-2 with TRBJ1-6; 7 nucleotides agree with TRBD1. V dropped 5 bases and J dropped 10; count of bases not matched to a gene: 11. CDR1 and CDR2 from the germline V gene are SGHTA and FQGNSA. The CDR3 has 15 amino acids. The CDR3 loop is CASSPRAGGGSPLHF. The CDR3 region has the DNA TGTGCCAGCAGCCCGCGGGCAGGAGGGGGCTCACCCCTCCACTTT.

The chain employs TRBV29-1 and TRBJ1-1, with D perhaps TRBD1 (5 bases). Germline CDR1 SQVTM, CDR2 ANQGSEA. V dropped 3 bases and J dropped 1 base, with 6 bases sitting between them. The CDR3 totals 12 residues. The CDR3 loop reads CSVDQGNTEAFF. The CDR3 DNA reads TGCAGCGTTGATCAGGGGAACACTGAAGCTTTCTTT.

V is TRBV5-4 and J is TRBJ1-1; 8 bases align to TRBD1. V lost 1 base and J lost 8; bases outside the gene matches: 4. The CDR3 extends over 13 amino acids. Germline V lookup: CDR1 SGHNT, CDR2 YYREEE (reference sequence). CDR3 amino acids: CASSLLGQGEAFF. CDR3 DNA sequence: TGTGCCAGCAGCTTGCTAGGACAGGGAGAAGCTTTCTTT.

The chain links TRBV7-2 to TRBJ1-3; no firm D call. Per the germline V gene, CDR1 is SGHTA and CDR2 is FQGNSA. The CDR3 has 15 amino acids. V was pared by 1 base and J by 0 bases, with 7 bases between. CDR3 DNA: TGTGCCAGCAGCTTAGGGCGGGTCTCTGGAAACACCATATATTTT. The encoded protein is CASSLGRVSGNTIYF.

The chain uses TRBV5-4 and TRBJ2-7, with D maybe TRBD1 (5 bases). In germline, CDR1 is SGHNT, CDR2 YYREEE (reference sequence). Trimming cost V 0 bases and J 7 bases, with 14 bases left between them. The CDR3 covers 14 residues. CDR3 protein: CASSLEIGVGEQYF. The CDR3 DNA reads TGTGCCAGCAGCTTGGAAATAGGGGTTGGGGAGCAGTACTTC.

This clone was picked up one time. The chain has TRBV3-1 (or the pseudogene TRBV3-2) and TRBJ1-2; D is perhaps TRBD1 (5 bases). From germline, CDR1 is LGHDT and CDR2 YNNKEL (reference sequence). With 2 bases removed from V and 3 bases from J, the gap between germline ends came to 19 bases. The CDR3 is made up of 17 amino acids. In DNA form, the CDR3 reads TGTGCCAGCAGCCAATTTCGGATAGGGGAACGGGACTATGGCTACACCTTC. Its translation is CASSQFRIGERDYGYTF.

The V gene is TRBV5-8, the J gene TRBJ1-6, with 9 bases aligning to TRBD1. V trimming: 2 bases; J trimming: 7 bases; junction bases outside the gene matches: 7. The CDR3 has 16 residues. Germline CDR1 SGHTS, CDR2 YDEGEE. CDR3 nucleotides: TGTGCCAGCAGCTTCTCAGGGGGGACAGGGAATTCACCCCTCCACTTT. Translating it yields CASSFSGGTGNSPLHF.

This chain uses TRBV2 with TRBJ1-2, with a tentative D call TRBD1 (6 bases). Trimming pared 5 bases from V and 4 bases from J, leaving 11 bases between. Germline assignment: CDR1 SNHLY and CDR2 FYNNEI. The CDR3 totals 13 residues. DNA of the CDR3: TGTGCCAGCAGTTCTGACAGGATCTATGGCTACACCTTC. Translating it yields CASSSDRIYGYTF.

The genes are TRBV5-1 and TRBJ2-5; D possibly corresponds to TRBD1 (5 bases). The V gene's germline CDR1 is SGHRS and CDR2 YFSETQ. There are 14 residues in the CDR3. Trimming stripped 4 bases from V and 2 bases from J, with 12 bases between. CDR3 amino acids: CASSPRTLQETQYF. In DNA form, the CDR3 reads TGCGCCAGCAGCCCCCGGACATTACAAGAGACCCAGTACTTC.

The CDR3 sequence: CASSSGQGSSSYEQYF. The DNA for the CDR3 is TGTGCCAGCAGTTCAGGACAGGGGTCCTCCTCCTACGAGCAGTACTTC. The gene calls are TRBV6-2 or TRBV6-3 and TRBJ2-7; TRBD1 matches 9 bases. CDR1 is MNHEY and CDR2 is SVGEGT in the germline V gene. The CDR3 length is 16 residues. Trimming removed 4 bases from V and 0 bases from J; junction bases left unmatched: 7.

V and J are TRBV19 and TRBJ2-7; D uncertain. Germline V CDR1 and CDR2: LNHDA, SQIVND (reference sequence). Trimming took off 3 bases at V and 5 bases at J, with 11 bases between the two ends. The CDR3 extends over 13 amino acids. CDR3 protein: CASSITGFHEQYF. For the CDR3, the DNA is TGTGCCAGTAGTATCACCGGGTTCCACGAGCAGTACTTC. Full variable domain (remainder filled in from reference TRBV19 and TRBJ2-7): DGGITQSPKYLFRKEGQNVTLSCEQNLNHDAMYWYRQDPGQGLRLIYYSQIVNDFQKGDIAEGYSVSREKKESFPLTVTSAQKNPTAFYLCASSITGFHEQYFGPGTRLTVT.

The chain is built from TRBV6-5 and TRBJ2-7; TRBD2 matches at 13 bases. The V segment lost 6 bases and the J segment 4 bases; nucleotides outside the gene matches: 6. Germline CDR1 reads MNHEY; CDR2 reads SVGAGI. The CDR3 runs 15 residues. The CDR3 region is CASRYRTSGGYEQYF. The CDR3 bases are TGTGCCAGCAGATACCGGACTAGCGGGGGTTACGAGCAGTACTTC.

The chain is built from TRBV27 and TRBJ2-3; the D gene is possibly TRBD2 (6 bases). The germline gives CDR1 MNHEY, CDR2 SMNVEV (reference sequence). The CDR3 sequence is 18 residues long. Trimming took 2 bases from V and 3 from J, leaving 21 bases between them. DNA for the CDR3: TGTGCCAGCAGTTTAGGTCGATGGGGGGTTAGTAATACAGATACGCAGTATTTT. As protein: CASSLGRWGVSNTDTQYF.

The chain links TRBV27 to TRBJ2-5, with D possibly TRBD1 on 5 matching bases. The germline gives CDR1 MNHEY, CDR2 SMNVEV (reference sequence). The ends were cut back, 7 bases at V and 3 bases at J, with 15 bases in the middle. This CDR3 region has 14 residues. The CDR3 here is CASKGQAGEETQYF. The CDR3 DNA follows: TGTGCCAGCAAGGGGCAGGCTGGGGAAGAGACCCAGTACTTC.

The chain joins TRBV21-1 to TRBJ2-7; the table's D call TRBD1 went unverified against the DNA. TRBV21-1 is shown as a pseudogene. The CDR3 is 14 residues long. CDR3 residues: CARGKGDRSYEQYV. DNA for the CDR3: TGTGCCAGAGGGAAAGGGGACAGATCCTACGAGCAGTACGTC.

The V gene is TRBV6-6, the J gene TRBJ2-7; the D gene is possibly TRBD1 (7 bases). Trimming took 4 bases from V and 9 from J, leaving 10 bases between them. The CDR3 length is 11 residues. CDR1 is MNHNY and CDR2 is SVGAGI in the germline V gene (reference sequence). The CDR3 is CASSFQGGQYF. CDR3 coding DNA: TGTGCCAGCAGTTTCCAGGGGGGGCAGTACTTC.

This chain joins TRBV5-1 and TRBJ1-4, with D maybe TRBD1 (5 bases). This CDR3 has 15 residues. Deletions cut 4 bases from V and 5 bases from J, with 15 bases between. Germline CDR1 and CDR2: SGHRS and YFSETQ. CDR3 protein: CASSQKRGLNEKLFF. CDR3 DNA sequence: TGCGCCAGCAGCCAGAAGAGGGGACTGAATGAAAAACTGTTTTTT.

The gene calls are TRBV2 and TRBJ1-6; unclear D gene. The CDR3 is 15 amino acids. V lost 4 bases, J lost 1 base, and 8 bases lay in between. Germline V gives CDR1 SNHLY, CDR2 FYNNEI. CDR3 bases: TGTGCCAGCAGTGTAGACGGGTCCTATAATTCACCCCTCCACTTT. It codes for CASSVDGSYNSPLHF.

CDR3 sequence (DNA): TGTGCCAGCAGCCAAGTAGGCGGGATTAAGTCTGGAAACACCATATATTTT. Encoded protein: CASSQVGGIKSGNTIYF. The chain joins TRBV4-2 to TRBJ1-3; no definite D call. CDR1 and CDR2 (germline): LGHNA, YNFKEQ. This CDR3 region has 17 residues. V lost 1 base and J lost 1, with 14 bases in between.

The chain recombines TRBV7-9 with TRBJ1-2; a possible D gene is TRBD1 (5 bases). From germline, CDR1 is SEHNR and CDR2 FQNEAQ (reference sequence). This CDR3 comprises 15 residues. V lost 5 bases and J 3 bases, leaving 16 bases between the germline ends. This chain's CDR3 is CASSPPGLNYYGYTF. In DNA, the CDR3 is TGTGCCAGCAGCCCCCCGGGACTTAATTACTATGGCTACACCTTC.

This rearrangement joins TRBV21-1 to TRBJ2-3; TRBD1 is the table's D call, not checked against the DNA. TRBV21-1 is designated a pseudogene. There are 16 residues in the CDR3. This chain's CDR3 is CASSKGGLRSTDTQYF. CDR3 sequence (DNA): TGTGCCAGCAGCAAAGGGGGCCTCCGTAGCACAGATACGCAGTATTTT.

This chain connects TRBV7-2 to TRBJ2-1; 9 bases line up with TRBD2. This CDR3 has 15 amino acids. V lost 5 bases and J lost 7; bases outside the gene matches: 9. CDR1 is SGHTA and CDR2 is FQGNSA in the germline V gene. The CDR3 loop reads CASSTLAGAVNEQFF. For the CDR3, the DNA is TGTGCCAGCAGCACTTTAGCGGGAGCGGTAAATGAGCAGTTCTTC.

This clone was found a few times. This chain links TRBV3-1 (or the pseudogene TRBV3-2) with TRBJ2-2; no clear D gene. The CDR3 loop spans 14 amino acids. The V gene's germline CDR1 is LGHDT and CDR2 YNNKEL (reference sequence). The V and J ends lost 3 bases and 7 bases respectively, with 12 bases between them. In nucleotides, the CDR3 is TGTGCCAGCAGCCACCCCTTCGCAGGCGGGGAGCTGTTTTTT. Amino acids: CASSHPFAGGELFF.

V and J are TRBV4-1 and TRBJ1-2, with 11 bases identical to TRBD1. Germline V gene sequence: CDR1 MGHRA, CDR2 YSYEKL. The CDR3 is 15 amino acids. V lost 4 bases and J lost 7; bases outside the gene matches: 8. CDR3 DNA: TGCGCCAGCAGCCCCATGGACAGGGGGCCCCGTGGCTACACCTTC. As protein: CASSPMDRGPRGYTF.

V gene TRBV7-8 combines with J gene TRBJ2-1, with D uncertain. Germline V gene lookup returns CDR1 SGHVS and CDR2 FQNEAQ. The CDR3 spans 12 residues. With 0 bases removed from V and 12 bases from J, the gap between germline ends came to 9 bases. CDR3 nucleotide sequence: TGTGCCAGCAGCTTAGCAATATATTGGCAGTTCTTC. As protein: CASSLAIYWQFF.

This clone was recorded once. The genes are TRBV5-6 and TRBJ2-1; TRBD1 matches at 8 bases. CDR1 and CDR2 from the germline V gene are SGHDT and YYEEEE. The CDR3 is 15 residues long. V shed 2 bases and J 4 bases; nucleotides not matched to a gene: 5. In DNA, the CDR3 is TGTGCCAGCAGCTTCGACAGGGGATCGTACAATGAGCAGTTCTTC. It translates to CASSFDRGSYNEQFF.

The V call is TRBV6-1, the J call TRBJ1-6, with 8 bases aligning to TRBD1. The germline gives CDR1 MNHNS, CDR2 SASEGT. The V and J ends lost 2 bases and 10 bases, in that order; junction bases with no gene match: 4. The CDR3 runs to 14 residues. CDR3 in amino acids: CASSEPGGGSPLHF. In DNA form, the CDR3 reads TGTGCCAGCAGTGAACCAGGGGGCGGGTCACCCCTCCACTTT.

This chain connects TRBV30 to TRBJ1-6; possible D gene TRBD1, 5 bases. In germline, CDR1 is GTSNPN, CDR2 SVGIG (reference sequence). The CDR3 spans 12 residues. V was trimmed by 3 bases and J by 9 bases, leaving 9 bases between them. DNA of the CDR3: TGTGCCTGGAGGACAGCCGGTTCACCCCTCCACTTT. It codes for CAWRTAGSPLHF.

The CDR3 sequence: CASSPRTAPTGDNEQFF. CDR3 DNA: TGTGCCAGCTCACCCAGGACAGCGCCAACAGGGGACAATGAGCAGTTCTTC. The rearrangement links TRBV18 to TRBJ2-1; TRBD1 aligns across 7 bases. The CDR3 length is 17 residues. The trim removed 3 bases at V and 5 bases at J, leaving 13 bases unmatched. The germline V gene has CDR1 KGHSH and CDR2 LQKENI. Variable domain in full (rest from reference TRBV18 and TRBJ2-1): NAGVMQNPRHLVRRRGQEARLRCSPMKGHSHVYWYRQLPEEGLKFMVYLQKENIIDESGMPKERFSAEFPKEGPSILRIQQVVRGDSAAYFCASSPRTAPTGDNEQFFGPGTRLTVL.